Sequencing of this TCR beta chain was carried out in a study of T cell responses to AZD1222 COVID-19 vaccine. General observations from the study: There were repertoire samples only from the period after the peak T cell response. Most donors were white British, females outnumbered males, and clonal diversity was possibly underestimated. Reportedly, nearly half the spike-specific TCRs target unmutated variant regions. Dominant at 160-218 and 743-854, vaccine-associated CD4 TCRs also spanned spike.

V lost 7 bases, J lost 7 bases, and 14 bases lay in between. Germline V gene data show CDR1 as SNHLY and CDR2 as FYNNEI. This CDR3 has 14 residues. Turning to this clone: No antigen is known for it.

The assay was immunoSEQ multiplex PCR, and TCRdb's table has in-frame clones only and misses some. Of some 170,000 clones listed, about nine tenths were seen once; the top ten hold 3.5% to 5.5%. This TCR was recovered from an adult who received the MenACWY meningococcal vaccine as a control. The V gene is TRBV2, the J gene TRBJ1-6, with D possibly TRBD1 on 5 matching bases. The input for sequencing was peripheral blood, taken 28 days after the second dose of the MenACWY control vaccine. In DNA, the CDR3 is TGTGCCAGCAACGGCGGAGGGGAGAATTCACCCCTCCACTTT. Amino acids: CASNGGGENSPLHF.